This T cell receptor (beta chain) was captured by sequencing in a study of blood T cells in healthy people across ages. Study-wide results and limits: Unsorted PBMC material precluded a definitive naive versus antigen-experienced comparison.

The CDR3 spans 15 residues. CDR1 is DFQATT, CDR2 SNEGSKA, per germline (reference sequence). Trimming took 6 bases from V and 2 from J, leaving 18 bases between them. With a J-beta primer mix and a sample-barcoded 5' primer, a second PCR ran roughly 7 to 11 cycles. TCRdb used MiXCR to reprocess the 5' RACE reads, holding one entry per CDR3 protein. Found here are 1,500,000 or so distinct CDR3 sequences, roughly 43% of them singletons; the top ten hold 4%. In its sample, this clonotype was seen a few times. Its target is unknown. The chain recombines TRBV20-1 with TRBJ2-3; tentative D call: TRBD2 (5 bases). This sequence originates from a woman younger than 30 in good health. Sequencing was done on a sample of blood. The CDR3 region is CSAEGVARTTDTQYF. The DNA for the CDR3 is TGCAGTGCAGAGGGAGTGGCGCGCACCACAGATACGCAGTATTTT.